This T cell receptor beta chain stems from a study of T cells in Graves' hyperthyroidism and ophthalmopathy. Exclusion of patients followed from uncontrolled infection, other autoimmune disease, pregnancy or lactation. This CDR3 region has 13 residues. The germline V gene encodes CDR1 SQVTM and CDR2 ANQGSEA. Trimming cost V 4 bases and J 3 bases; bases outside gene matches: 3. Regions amplified from RNA transcripts were the TCR beta CDR3 regions. TCR CDR3 regions were first amplified by RT-PCR with HTBI primers. From the multiplex PCR reads, TCRdb called clonotypes with MiXCR, one entry per CDR3 protein. The repertoire consists of 480,000 or so distinct CDR3 sequences, with 40% to 55% occurring once and the leading ten covering around 44%. This clonotype was detected many times.

The chain employs TRBV29-1 and TRBJ2-7; TRBD2 agrees at 10 bases. Sequencing was performed on peripheral blood or thyroid tissue (not recorded which). The receptor was derived from an adult woman with Graves' disease, either hyperthyroidism or ophthalmopathy (not recorded which). CDR3 loop: CSVASGSRYEQYF. The DNA for the CDR3 is TGCAGCGTTGCTAGCGGGAGCCGCTACGAGCAGTACTTC.